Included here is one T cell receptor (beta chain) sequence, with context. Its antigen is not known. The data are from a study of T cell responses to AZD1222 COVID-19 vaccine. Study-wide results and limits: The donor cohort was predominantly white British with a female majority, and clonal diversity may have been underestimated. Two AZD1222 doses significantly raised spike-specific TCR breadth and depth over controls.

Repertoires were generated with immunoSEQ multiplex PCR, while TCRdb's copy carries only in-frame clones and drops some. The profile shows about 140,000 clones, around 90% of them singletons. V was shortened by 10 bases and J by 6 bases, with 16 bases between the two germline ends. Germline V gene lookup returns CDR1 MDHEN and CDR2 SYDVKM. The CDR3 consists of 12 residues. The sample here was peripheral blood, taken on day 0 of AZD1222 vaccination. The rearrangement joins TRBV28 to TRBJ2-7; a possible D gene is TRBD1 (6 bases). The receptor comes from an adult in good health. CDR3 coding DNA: TGTGCCACCTCGCAGGGGTTAGGCGAGCAGTACTTC. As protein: CATSQGLGEQYF.